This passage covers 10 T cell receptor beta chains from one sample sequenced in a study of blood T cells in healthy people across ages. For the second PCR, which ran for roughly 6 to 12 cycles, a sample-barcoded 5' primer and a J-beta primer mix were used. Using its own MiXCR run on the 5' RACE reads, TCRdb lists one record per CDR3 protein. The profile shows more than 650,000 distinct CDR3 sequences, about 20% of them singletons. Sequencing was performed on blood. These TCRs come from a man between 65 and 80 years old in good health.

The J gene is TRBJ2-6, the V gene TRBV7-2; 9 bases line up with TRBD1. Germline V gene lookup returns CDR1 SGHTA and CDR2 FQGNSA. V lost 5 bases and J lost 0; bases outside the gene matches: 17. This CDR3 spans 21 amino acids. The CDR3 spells CASSHKGQGTGLSSGANVLTF. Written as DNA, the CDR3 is TGTGCCAGCAGCCACAAGGGACAGGGAACCGGTTTAAGCTCTGGGGCCAACGTCCTGACTTTC.

CDR3 in DNA: TGTGCCAGCAGCCTAGCTAGGACAGAGGTTTACGAGCAGTACTTC. Amino acids: CASSLARTEVYEQYF. This chain connects TRBV4-2 to TRBJ2-5; D possibly corresponds to TRBD1 (6 bases). The tail of the sequence fits TRBJ2-7 better, so the J call may be wrong. The CDR3 consists of 15 residues. CDR1 LGHNA and CDR2 YNFKEQ come from the germline V gene.

CDR3 sequence (DNA): TGCAGCGCGACAGGGGGACCCTACGAGCAGTACTTC. Its translation is CSATGGPYEQYF. The chain uses TRBV29-1 and TRBJ2-7, with TRBD1 matching 9 bases. V was clipped by 7 bases and J by 2 bases; unmatched bases: 3. This CDR3 is built from 12 residues. CDR1 SQVTM and CDR2 ANQGSEA come from the germline V gene.

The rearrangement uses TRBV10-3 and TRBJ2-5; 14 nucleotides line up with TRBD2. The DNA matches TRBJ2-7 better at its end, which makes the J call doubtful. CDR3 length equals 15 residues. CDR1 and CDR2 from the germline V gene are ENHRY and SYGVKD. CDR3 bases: TGTGCCATCAGTGACCCGGGACTAGCGGGAGTCGAGCAGTACGTC. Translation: CAISDPGLAGVEQYV.

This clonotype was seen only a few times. The CDR3 DNA reads TGTGCCAGCAGCAAAGGGGCGGGGTATGGCTACACCTTC. It codes for CASSKGAGYGYTF. The chain couples TRBV21-1 to TRBJ1-2; the DNA was not used to check the table's D call, TRBD1. TRBV21-1 is noted as a pseudogene. CDR3 length: 13 amino acids.

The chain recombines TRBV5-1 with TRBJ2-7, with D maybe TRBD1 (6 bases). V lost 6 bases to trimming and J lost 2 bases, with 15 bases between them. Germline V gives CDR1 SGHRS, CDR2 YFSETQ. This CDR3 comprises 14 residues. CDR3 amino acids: CASTTEGTPYEQYF. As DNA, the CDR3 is TGCGCCAGCACCACAGAGGGGACACCCTACGAGCAGTACTTC.

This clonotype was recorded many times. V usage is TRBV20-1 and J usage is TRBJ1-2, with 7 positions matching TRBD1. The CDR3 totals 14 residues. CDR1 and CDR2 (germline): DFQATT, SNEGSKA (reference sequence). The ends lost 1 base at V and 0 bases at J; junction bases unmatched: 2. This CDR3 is CSARVGTANYGYTF. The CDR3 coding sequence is TGCAGTGCTAGAGTCGGGACAGCTAACTATGGCTACACCTTC.

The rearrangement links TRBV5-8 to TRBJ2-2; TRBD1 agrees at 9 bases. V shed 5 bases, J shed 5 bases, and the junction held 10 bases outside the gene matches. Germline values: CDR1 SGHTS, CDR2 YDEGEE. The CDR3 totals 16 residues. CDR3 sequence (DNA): TGTGCCAGCAGACGACTACAGGGGGCAGGGACCGGGGAGCTGTTTTTT. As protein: CASRRLQGAGTGELFF.

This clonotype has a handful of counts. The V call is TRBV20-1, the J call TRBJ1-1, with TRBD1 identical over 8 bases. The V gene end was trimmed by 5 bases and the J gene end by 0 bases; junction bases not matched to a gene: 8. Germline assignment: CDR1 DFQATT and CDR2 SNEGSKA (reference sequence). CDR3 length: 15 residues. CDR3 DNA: TGCAGTGCTCGGTCCCAGGGGGCGATGAACACTGAAGCTTTCTTT. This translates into CSARSQGAMNTEAFF.

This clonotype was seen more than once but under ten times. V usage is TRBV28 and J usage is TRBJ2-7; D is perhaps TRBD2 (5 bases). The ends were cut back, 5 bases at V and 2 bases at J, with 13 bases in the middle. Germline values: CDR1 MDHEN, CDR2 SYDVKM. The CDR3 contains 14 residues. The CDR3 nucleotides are TGTGCCAGCAGTCCTCGGACTGTCACCTACGAGCAGTACTTC. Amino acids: CASSPRTVTYEQYF.